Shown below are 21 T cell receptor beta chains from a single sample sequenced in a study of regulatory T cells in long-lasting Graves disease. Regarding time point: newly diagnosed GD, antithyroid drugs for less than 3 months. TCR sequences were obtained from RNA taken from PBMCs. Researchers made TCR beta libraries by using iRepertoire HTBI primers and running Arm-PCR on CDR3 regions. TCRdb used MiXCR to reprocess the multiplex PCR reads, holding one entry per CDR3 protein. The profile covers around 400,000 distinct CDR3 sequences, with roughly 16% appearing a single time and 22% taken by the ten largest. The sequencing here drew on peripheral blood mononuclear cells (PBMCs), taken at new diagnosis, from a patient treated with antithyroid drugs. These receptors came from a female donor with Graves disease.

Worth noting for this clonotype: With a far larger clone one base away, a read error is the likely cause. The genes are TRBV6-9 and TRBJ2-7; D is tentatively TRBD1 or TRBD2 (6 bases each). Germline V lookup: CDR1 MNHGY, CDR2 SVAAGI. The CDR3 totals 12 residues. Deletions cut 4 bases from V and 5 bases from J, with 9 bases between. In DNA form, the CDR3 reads TGTGCCAGCAGTTCAGGGGAGGACGAGCAGTACTTC. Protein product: CASSSGEDEQYF.

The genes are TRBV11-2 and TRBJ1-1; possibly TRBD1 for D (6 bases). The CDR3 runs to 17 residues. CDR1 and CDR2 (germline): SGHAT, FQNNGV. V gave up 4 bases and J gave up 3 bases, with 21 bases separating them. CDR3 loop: CASSSERLRGWDTEAFF. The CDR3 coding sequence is TGTGCCAGCAGCTCCGAAAGGCTGAGGGGGTGGGACACTGAAGCTTTCTTT.

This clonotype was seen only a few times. The CDR3 sequence: CASSMTASYEQYF. For the CDR3, the DNA is TGTGCCAGTAGTATGACGGCTTCCTACGAGCAGTACTTC. The V call is TRBV19, the J call TRBJ2-5; D is undetermined. The tail of the sequence fits TRBJ2-7 better, so the J call may be wrong. Per germline, CDR1 LNHDA and CDR2 SQIVND (reference sequence). This CDR3 is 13 amino acids long.

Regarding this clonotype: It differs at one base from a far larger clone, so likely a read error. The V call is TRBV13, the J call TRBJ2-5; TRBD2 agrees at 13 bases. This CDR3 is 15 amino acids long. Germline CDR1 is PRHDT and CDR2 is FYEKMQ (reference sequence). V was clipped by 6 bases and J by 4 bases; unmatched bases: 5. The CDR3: CASSLWTSGRETQYF. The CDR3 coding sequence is TGTGCCAGCAGTTTATGGACTAGCGGGAGAGAGACCCAGTACTTC.

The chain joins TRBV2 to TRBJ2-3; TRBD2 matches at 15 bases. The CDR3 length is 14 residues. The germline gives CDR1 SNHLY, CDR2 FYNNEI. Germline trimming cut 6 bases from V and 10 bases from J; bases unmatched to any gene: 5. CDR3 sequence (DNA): TGTGCCAGCAGGGGACTAGCGGGAGGCTTGGCGCAGTATTTT. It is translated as CASRGLAGGLAQYF. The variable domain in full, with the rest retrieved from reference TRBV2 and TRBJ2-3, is EPEVTQTPSHQVTQMGQEVILRCVPISNHLYFYWYRQILGQKVEFLVSFYNNEISEKSEIFDDQFSVERPDGSNFTLKIRSTKLEDSAMYFCASRGLAGGLAQYFGPGTRLTVL.

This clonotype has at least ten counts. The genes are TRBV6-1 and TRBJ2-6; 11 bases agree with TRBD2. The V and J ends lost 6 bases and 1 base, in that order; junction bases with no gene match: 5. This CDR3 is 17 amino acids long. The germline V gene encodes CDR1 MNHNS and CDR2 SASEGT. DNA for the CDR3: TGTGCCAGCAGCCACCTAGCGGGGGGTTCTGGGGCCAACGTCCTGACTTTC. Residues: CASSHLAGGSGANVLTF.

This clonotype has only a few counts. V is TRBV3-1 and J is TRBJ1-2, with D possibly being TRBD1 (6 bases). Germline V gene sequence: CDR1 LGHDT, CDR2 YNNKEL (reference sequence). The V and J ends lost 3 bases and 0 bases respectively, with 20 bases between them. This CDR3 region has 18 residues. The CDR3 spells CASSQAGAQMGANYGYTF. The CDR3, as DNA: TGTGCCAGCAGCCAGGCAGGGGCGCAGATGGGAGCTAACTATGGCTACACCTTC.

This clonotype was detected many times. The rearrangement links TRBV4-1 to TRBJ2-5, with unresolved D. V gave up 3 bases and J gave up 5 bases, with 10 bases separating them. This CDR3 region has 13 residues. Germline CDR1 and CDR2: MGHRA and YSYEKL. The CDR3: CASSQARRETQYF. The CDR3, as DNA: TGCGCCAGCAGCCAGGCCCGGCGGGAGACCCAGTACTTC.

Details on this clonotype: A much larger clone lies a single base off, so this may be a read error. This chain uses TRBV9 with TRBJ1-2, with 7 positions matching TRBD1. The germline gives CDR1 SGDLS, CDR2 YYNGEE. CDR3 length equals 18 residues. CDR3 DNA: TGTGCCAGCAGCCCCGGAGGGGGGTGGGGGACAGTATACTATGGCTACGCCTTC. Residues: CASSPGGGWGTVYYGYAF.

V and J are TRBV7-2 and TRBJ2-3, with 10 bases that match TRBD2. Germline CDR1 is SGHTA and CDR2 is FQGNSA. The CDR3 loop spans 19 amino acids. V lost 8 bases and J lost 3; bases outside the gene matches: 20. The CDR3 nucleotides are TGTGCCAGCCGCAGGGGGGCTAGCGGGAGCAGTGAGGGTACAGATACGCAGTATTTT. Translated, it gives CASRRGASGSSEGTDTQYF.

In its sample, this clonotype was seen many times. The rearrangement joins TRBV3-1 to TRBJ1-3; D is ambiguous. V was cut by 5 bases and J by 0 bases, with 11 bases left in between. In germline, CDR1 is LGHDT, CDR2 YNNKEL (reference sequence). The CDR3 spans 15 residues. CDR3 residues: CASSLVGFSGNTIYF. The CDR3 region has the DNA TGTGCCAGCAGCTTAGTCGGATTCTCTGGAAACACCATATATTTT.

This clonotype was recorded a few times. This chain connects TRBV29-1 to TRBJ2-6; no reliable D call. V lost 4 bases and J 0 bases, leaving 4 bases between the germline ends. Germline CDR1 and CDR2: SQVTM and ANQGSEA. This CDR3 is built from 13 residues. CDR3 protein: CSVALSGANVLTF. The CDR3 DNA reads TGCAGCGTTGCCCTCTCTGGGGCCAACGTCCTGACTTTC.

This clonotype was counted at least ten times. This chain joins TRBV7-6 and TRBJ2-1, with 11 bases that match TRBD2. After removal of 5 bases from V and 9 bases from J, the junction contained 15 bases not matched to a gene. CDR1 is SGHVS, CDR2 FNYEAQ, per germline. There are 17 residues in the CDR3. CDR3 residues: CASSHLGTSGETFEQFF. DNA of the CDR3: TGTGCCAGCAGCCACCTGGGGACTAGCGGTGAAACCTTTGAGCAGTTCTTC.

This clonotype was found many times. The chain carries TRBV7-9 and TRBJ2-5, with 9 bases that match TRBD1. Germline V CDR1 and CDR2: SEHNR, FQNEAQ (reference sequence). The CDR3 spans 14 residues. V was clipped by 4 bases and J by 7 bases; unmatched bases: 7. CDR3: CASSSTGGGATQYF. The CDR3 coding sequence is TGTGCCAGCAGCTCAACAGGGGGCGGTGCGACCCAGTACTTC. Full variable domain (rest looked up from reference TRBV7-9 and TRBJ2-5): DTGVSQNPRHKITKRGQNVTFRCDPISEHNRLYWYRQTLGQGPEFLTYFQNEAQLEKSRLLSDRFSAERPKGSFSTLEIQRTEQGDSAMYLCASSSTGGGATQYFGPGTRLLVL.

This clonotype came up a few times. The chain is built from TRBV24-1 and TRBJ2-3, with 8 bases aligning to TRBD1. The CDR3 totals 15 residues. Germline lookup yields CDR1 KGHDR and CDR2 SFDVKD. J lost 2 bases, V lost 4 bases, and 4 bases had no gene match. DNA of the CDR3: TGTGCCACCAGTGACGGACAGGGCCTCACAGATACGCAGTATTTT. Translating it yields CATSDGQGLTDTQYF.

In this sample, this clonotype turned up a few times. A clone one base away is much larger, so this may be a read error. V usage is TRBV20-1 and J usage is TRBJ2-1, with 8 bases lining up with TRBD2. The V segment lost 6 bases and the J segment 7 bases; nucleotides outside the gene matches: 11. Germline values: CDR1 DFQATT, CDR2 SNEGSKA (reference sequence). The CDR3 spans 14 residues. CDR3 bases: TGCAGTGCGCCTACAAGCGGGAGTTATAATGAGCAGTTCTTC. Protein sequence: CSAPTSGSYNEQFF.

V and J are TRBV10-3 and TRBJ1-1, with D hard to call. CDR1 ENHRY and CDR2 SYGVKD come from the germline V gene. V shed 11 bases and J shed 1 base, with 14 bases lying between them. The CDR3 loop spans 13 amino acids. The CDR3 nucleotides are TGTGCCTCCCATTTTTCGGGGAACACTGAAGCTTTCTTT. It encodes CASHFSGNTEAFF.

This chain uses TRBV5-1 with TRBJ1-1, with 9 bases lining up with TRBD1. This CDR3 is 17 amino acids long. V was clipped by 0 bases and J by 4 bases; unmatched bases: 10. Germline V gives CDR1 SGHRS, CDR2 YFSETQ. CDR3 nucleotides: TGCGCCAGCAGCTTGGTTTACAGGGGGCCGACGGGCACTGAAGCTTTCTTT. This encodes CASSLVYRGPTGTEAFF.

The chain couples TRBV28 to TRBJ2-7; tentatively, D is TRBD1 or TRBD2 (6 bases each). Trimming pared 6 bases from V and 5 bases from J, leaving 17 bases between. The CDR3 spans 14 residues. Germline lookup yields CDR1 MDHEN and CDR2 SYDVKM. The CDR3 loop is CASSEGGSLDEQYF. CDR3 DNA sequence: TGTGCCAGCAGCGAAGGGGGGAGTCTCGACGAGCAGTACTTC.

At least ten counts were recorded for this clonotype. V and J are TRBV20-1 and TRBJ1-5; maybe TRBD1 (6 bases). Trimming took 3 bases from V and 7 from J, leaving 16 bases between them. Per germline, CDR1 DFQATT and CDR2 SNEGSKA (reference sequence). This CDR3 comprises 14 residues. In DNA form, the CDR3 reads TGCAGTGCTAGGATCGGCAGGGGAAACCAGCCCCAGCATTTT. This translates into CSARIGRGNQPQHF.

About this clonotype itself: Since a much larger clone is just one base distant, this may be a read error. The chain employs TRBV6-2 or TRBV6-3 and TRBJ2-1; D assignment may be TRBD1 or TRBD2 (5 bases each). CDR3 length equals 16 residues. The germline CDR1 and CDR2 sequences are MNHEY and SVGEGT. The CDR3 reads CTSSPVGAIYYNEQFF. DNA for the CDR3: TGTACCAGCAGCCCCGTCGGGGCCATCTACTACAATGAGCAGTTCTTC.